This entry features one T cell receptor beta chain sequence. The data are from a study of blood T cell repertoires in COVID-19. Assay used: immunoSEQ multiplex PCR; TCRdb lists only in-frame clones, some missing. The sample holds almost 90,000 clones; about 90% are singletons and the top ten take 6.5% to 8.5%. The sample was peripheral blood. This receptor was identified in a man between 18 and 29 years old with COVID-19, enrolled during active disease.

DNA of the CDR3: TGCGCCAGCAGCTTGGCTAATATGGGGGGAACCTACAATGAGCAGTTCTTC. Translation gives CASSLANMGGTYNEQFF. This chain connects TRBV5-1 to TRBJ2-1; weak D call: TRBD2 (6 bases). V dropped 0 bases and J dropped 2 bases, with 15 bases sitting between them. Germline CDR1 reads SGHRS; CDR2 reads YFSETQ. This CDR3 contains 17 residues.